These T cell receptor beta chains were read from a single sample in a study of blood T cell repertoires in COVID-19. Produced via immunoSEQ multiplex PCR; TCRdb's table is partial and in-frame only. The sample contains approximately 60,000 clones, under 85% of which appear only once. Sequences were obtained from peripheral blood. Receptor source: a woman older than 75 with acute or convalescent COVID-19. Each CDR3 is given with its conserved first and last residue. The order of the fields is J gene, clone size, D gene, V gene, CDR3 protein, CDR3 DNA. A D gene is named only where the DNA matches it firmly. Clone size, where shown, is once, few, many, or a class for clones that have expanded.

J gene: TRBJ1-6; clone size: .; D gene: TRBD1; V gene: TRBV9; CDR3 protein: CASSVEPNANRGRNSPLHF; CDR3 DNA: TGTGCCAGCAGCGTAGAGCCGAACGCCAACAGGGGCCGAAATTCACCCCTCCACTTT
J gene: TRBJ2-4; clone size: once; D gene: TRBD1; V gene: TRBV18; CDR3 protein: CASSLQGAVKNIQYF; CDR3 DNA: TGTGCCAGCTCACTTCAGGGGGCGGTCAAAAACATTCAGTACTTC
J gene: TRBJ1-2; clone size: .; D gene: TRBD1; V gene: TRBV6-5; CDR3 protein: CASRFTGARGYTF; CDR3 DNA: TGTGCCAGCAGATTTACAGGGGCGCGTGGCTACACCTTC
J gene: TRBJ1-5; clone size: .; D gene: .; V gene: TRBV19; CDR3 protein: CASSIRQTPRGSNQPQHF; CDR3 DNA: TGTGCCAGTAGTATACGGCAAACCCCCCGGGGGAGCAATCAGCCCCAGCATTTT
J gene: TRBJ2-3; clone size: .; D gene: .; V gene: TRBV29-1; CDR3 protein: CSVLKEADTQYF; CDR3 DNA: TGCAGCGTCCTCAAGGAGGCAGATACGCAGTATTTT
J gene: TRBJ1-6; clone size: .; D gene: .; V gene: TRBV6-5; CDR3 protein: CASSSQSWRSPLHF; CDR3 DNA: TGTGCCAGCAGTTCACAGAGTTGGCGTTCACCCCTCCACTTT
J gene: TRBJ2-1; clone size: few; D gene: TRBD2; V gene: TRBV19; CDR3 protein: CASSRAGASDNEQFF; CDR3 DNA: TGTGCCAGTAGCCGAGCGGGGGCCTCTGACAATGAGCAGTTCTTC
J gene: TRBJ2-7; clone size: .; D gene: TRBD1; V gene: TRBV5-4; CDR3 protein: CASRDRVAVGEQYF; CDR3 DNA: TGTGCCAGCAGGGACAGGGTAGCGGTCGGCGAGCAGTACTTC
J gene: TRBJ1-1; clone size: .; D gene: .; V gene: TRBV6-5; CDR3 protein: CASSKQGTNTEAFF; CDR3 DNA: TGTGCCAGCAGTAAACAGGGCACGAACACTGAAGCTTTCTTT
J gene: TRBJ2-1; clone size: few; D gene: TRBD2; V gene: TRBV5-1; CDR3 protein: CASSPLSGGYYNEQFF; CDR3 DNA: TGCGCCAGCAGCCCCCTCAGCGGGGGCTACTACAATGAGCAGTTCTTC
J gene: TRBJ1-2; clone size: once; D gene: .; V gene: TRBV6-5; CDR3 protein: CASSYFMQESNYGYTF; CDR3 DNA: TGTGCCAGCAGTTACTTCATGCAGGAAAGTAACTATGGCTACACCTTC
J gene: TRBJ1-6; clone size: .; D gene: .; V gene: TRBV27; CDR3 protein: CASSLSFPPYNSPLHF; CDR3 DNA: TGTGCCAGCAGTTTATCTTTCCCCCCTTATAATTCACCCCTCCACTTT
J gene: TRBJ2-1; clone size: once; D gene: TRBD2; V gene: TRBV6-5; CDR3 protein: CASRGLAGEDEQFF; CDR3 DNA: TGTGCCAGCAGAGGACTAGCGGGAGAGGATGAGCAGTTCTTC
J gene: TRBJ1-5; clone size: .; D gene: TRBD1; V gene: TRBV19; CDR3 protein: CASSIYPTGGLGQPQHF; CDR3 DNA: TGTGCCAGTAGTATATATCCCACAGGGGGCTTGGGTCAGCCCCAGCATTTT
J gene: TRBJ1-2; clone size: few; D gene: TRBD1; V gene: TRBV5-1; CDR3 protein: CASSKGQTNYGYTF; CDR3 DNA: TGCGCCAGCAGTAAGGGACAGACTAACTATGGCTACACCTTC
J gene: TRBJ2-3; clone size: .; D gene: TRBD2; V gene: TRBV30; CDR3 protein: CAWSRLAVTDTQYF; CDR3 DNA: TGTGCCTGGAGTCGACTAGCGGTCACAGATACGCAGTATTTT
J gene: TRBJ2-1; clone size: once; D gene: .; V gene: TRBV28; CDR3 protein: CASRSGTRYNEQFF; CDR3 DNA: TGTGCCAGCAGGTCCGGGACTCGTTACAATGAGCAGTTCTTC
J gene: TRBJ2-2; clone size: few; D gene: .; V gene: TRBV5-4; CDR3 protein: CASSFPGTPNTGELFF; CDR3 DNA: TGTGCCAGCAGCTTCCCGGGGACACCTAACACCGGGGAGCTGTTTTTT
J gene: TRBJ1-6; clone size: .; D gene: TRBD1; V gene: TRBV27; CDR3 protein: CASSLAGTGVSPLHF; CDR3 DNA: TGTGCCAGCAGTTTGGCCGGGACAGGGGTCTCACCCCTCCACTTT
J gene: TRBJ2-2; clone size: once; D gene: TRBD2; V gene: TRBV5-1; CDR3 protein: CASSAGGSRTGELFF; CDR3 DNA: TGCGCCAGCAGCGCTGGCGGGAGTCGTACCGGGGAGCTGTTTTTT
J gene: TRBJ2-1; clone size: .; D gene: .; V gene: TRBV5-1; CDR3 protein: CASSSRTGGNNEQFF; CDR3 DNA: TGCGCCAGCAGCTCGAGGACAGGAGGGAACAATGAGCAGTTCTTC
J gene: TRBJ2-1; clone size: .; D gene: TRBD2; V gene: TRBV30; CDR3 protein: CAWSPTSGRPNEQFF; CDR3 DNA: TGTGCCTGGAGTCCAACTAGCGGGAGGCCGAATGAGCAGTTCTTC
J gene: TRBJ2-7; clone size: .; D gene: .; V gene: TRBV18; CDR3 protein: CASSPRQVSYEQYF; CDR3 DNA: TGTGCCAGCTCACCTCGACAGGTCTCCTACGAGCAGTACTTC
J gene: TRBJ1-1; clone size: once; D gene: .; V gene: TRBV7-6; CDR3 protein: CASSLRGGTEAFF; CDR3 DNA: TGTGCCAGCAGCTTAAGAGGAGGGACTGAAGCTTTCTTT
J gene: TRBJ2-5; clone size: few; D gene: TRBD1; V gene: TRBV28; CDR3 protein: CASRAPGQHQETQYF; CDR3 DNA: TGTGCCAGCAGAGCACCGGGACAGCACCAAGAGACCCAGTACTTC
J gene: TRBJ2-7; clone size: few; D gene: .; V gene: TRBV5-1; CDR3 protein: CASSTDGYEQYF; CDR3 DNA: TGCGCCAGCAGCACAGACGGTTACGAGCAGTACTTC
J gene: TRBJ2-3; clone size: .; D gene: TRBD2; V gene: TRBV28; CDR3 protein: CASSQFLAVGTDTQYF; CDR3 DNA: TGTGCCAGCAGTCAGTTTCTAGCGGTGGGCACAGATACGCAGTATTTT
J gene: TRBJ2-7; clone size: .; D gene: TRBD1; V gene: TRBV6-5; CDR3 protein: CASSYSGQSSYEQYF; CDR3 DNA: TGTGCCAGCAGTTACTCGGGACAGAGCTCCTACGAGCAGTACTTC
J gene: TRBJ1-5; clone size: once; D gene: TRBD1; V gene: TRBV12-5; CDR3 protein: CASGWTRGRNQPQHF; CDR3 DNA: TGTGCTAGTGGTTGGACCAGGGGGAGGAATCAGCCCCAGCATTTT
J gene: TRBJ1-5; clone size: .; D gene: .; V gene: TRBV5-6; CDR3 protein: CASSLGGSLNLPQHF; CDR3 DNA: TGTGCCAGCAGCTTGGGAGGATCCCTCAATCTGCCCCAGCATTTT
J gene: TRBJ1-2; clone size: .; D gene: TRBD1; V gene: TRBV6-1; CDR3 protein: CASSEEDRRIYGYTF; CDR3 DNA: TGTGCCAGCAGTGAAGAGGACAGGCGGATTTATGGCTACACCTTC
J gene: TRBJ1-2; clone size: .; D gene: TRBD1; V gene: TRBV6-5; CDR3 protein: CASSRQGNYGYTF; CDR3 DNA: TGTGCCAGCAGCCGACAGGGCAACTATGGCTACACCTTC
J gene: TRBJ1-5; clone size: .; D gene: TRBD1; V gene: TRBV6-2/TRBV6-3; CDR3 protein: CASSQTGGDGQPQHF; CDR3 DNA: TGTGCCAGCAGCCAGACAGGGGGCGATGGTCAGCCCCAGCATTTT
J gene: TRBJ2-7; clone size: .; D gene: .; V gene: TRBV5-6; CDR3 protein: CASSLRWEISYEQYF; CDR3 DNA: TGTGCCAGCAGCTTGCGGTGGGAGATCAGCTACGAGCAGTACTTC
J gene: TRBJ2-1; clone size: .; D gene: TRBD1; V gene: TRBV30; CDR3 protein: CAWDRERNEQFF; CDR3 DNA: TGTGCCTGGGACAGGGAAAGAAATGAGCAGTTCTTC